Below, 22 T cell receptor beta chains from the same sample are listed, as sequenced in a study of response to subunit inactivated influenza vaccine (dated by TCRdb to the late 2010s). Receptor amplification or capture employed RT-PCR. The sequencing machine was an Illumina HiSeq 2500. TCRdb cleaned the public reads at Q25 with fastp, built clones with MiXCR and kept in-frame beta chains. Rows are combined by CDR3 protein, so each entry shows the most common genes and DNA. The sample table records approximately 200,000 distinct CDR3 sequences; over 13% of these occur just once. The ten biggest clones cover about 26% of the sample. Material: CD8+ T cells sorted from PBMCs, obtained about 5 days after vaccination. These receptors were obtained from a man aged 45-60 years who received an inactivated influenza vaccine. Donor details come from another sample of the same person, matched by shared clones.

This clonotype has a handful of counts. The CDR3 DNA follows: TGTGCCAGTGAGGGGGCTAGCGGGTACAATGAGCAGTTCTTC. Amino acids: CASEGASGYNEQFF. The chain is built from TRBV9 and TRBJ2-1, with D maybe TRBD2 (8 bases). There are 14 residues in the CDR3. Germline CDR1 and CDR2: SGDLS and YYNGEE. V lost 8 bases, J lost 4 bases, and 16 bases lay in between.

This clonotype was seen only a few times. The chain employs TRBV12-3 or TRBV12-4 and TRBJ2-7; possible D gene TRBD1, 5 bases. The CDR3 has 12 amino acids. V gave up 6 bases and J gave up 9 bases, with 15 bases separating them. CDR3 in amino acids: CASSIPQGGQYF. The CDR3 bases are TGTGCCAGCAGCATCCCTCAGGGCGGGCAGTACTTC.

The genes are TRBV7-3 and TRBJ2-3; D is possibly TRBD2 (6 bases). The CDR3 covers 15 residues. Per germline, CDR1 SGHTA and CDR2 FQGTGA. The ends were cut back, 5 bases at V and 0 bases at J, with 12 bases in the middle. In DNA, the CDR3 is TGTGCCAGCAGCCCGGAGGAGGGGAGCACAGATACGCAGTATTTT. Its protein is CASSPEEGSTDTQYF. Full variable domain (rest looked up from reference TRBV7-3 and TRBJ2-3): GAGVSQTPSNKVTEKGKYVELRCDPISGHTALYWYRQSLGQGPEFLIYFQGTGAADDSGLPNDRFFAVRPEGSVSTLKIQRTERGDSAVYLCASSPEEGSTDTQYFGPGTRLTVL.

The chain employs TRBV5-1 and TRBJ1-1, with a tentative D call TRBD1 (6 bases). The V and J ends lost 4 bases and 0 bases respectively, with 10 bases between them. Per germline, CDR1 SGHRS and CDR2 YFSETQ. This CDR3 is built from 14 residues. The CDR3 here is CASSLTGLNTEAFF. CDR3 sequence (DNA): TGCGCCAGCAGCCTCACAGGGTTGAACACTGAAGCTTTCTTT.

V is TRBV14 and J is TRBJ2-7; D gene unclear. The ends were cut back, 0 bases at V and 0 bases at J, with 12 bases in the middle. The CDR3 contains 16 residues. Germline V gives CDR1 SGHDN, CDR2 FVKESK. CDR3 residues: CASSQDRTAASYEQYF. Written as DNA, the CDR3 is TGTGCCAGCAGCCAAGATAGGACGGCGGCCTCCTACGAGCAGTACTTC.

The chain carries TRBV12-3 or TRBV12-4 and TRBJ1-2; D is possibly TRBD1 (6 bases). The CDR3 sequence is 15 residues long. Trimming removed 5 bases from V and 3 bases from J, with 16 bases in between. CDR3 sequence: CASSGGGVLDYGYTF. In DNA, the CDR3 is TGTGCCAGCAGTGGGGGCGGGGTGTTGGACTATGGCTACACCTTC.

There are a few counts of this clonotype. The chain has TRBV12-3 or TRBV12-4 and TRBJ1-5; 11 positions agree with TRBD1. The CDR3 spans 17 residues. J lost 4 bases, V lost 5 bases, and 10 bases had no gene match. The CDR3 here is CASSRGQGAIRNQPQHF. The CDR3 nucleotides are TGTGCCAGCAGTCGCGGACAGGGGGCGATTCGAAATCAGCCCCAGCATTTT.

The chain combines TRBV24-1 with TRBJ2-3, with D possibly being TRBD2 (6 bases). This CDR3 region has 12 residues. Trimming pared 9 bases from V and 0 bases from J, leaving 6 bases between. The germline V gene has CDR1 KGHDR and CDR2 SFDVKD. DNA for the CDR3: TGTGCCACCGCGGGGAGCACAGATACGCAGTATTTT. It specifies CATAGSTDTQYF.

J is TRBJ1-1 and V is TRBV6-2 or TRBV6-3; 7 nucleotides line up with TRBD1. Per germline, CDR1 MNHEY and CDR2 SVGEGT. V shed 6 bases, J shed 1 base, and the junction held 8 bases outside the gene matches. The CDR3 runs to 15 residues. In DNA form, the CDR3 reads TGTGCCAGCAGCAACGGGGACAGAGGGAACACTGAAGCTTTCTTT. This sequence encodes CASSNGDRGNTEAFF.

This sequence joins TRBV4-1 and TRBJ1-2; the D is unclear. Germline V gene data show CDR1 as MGHRA and CDR2 as YSYEKL. Trimming pared 0 bases from V and 0 bases from J, leaving 8 bases between. This CDR3 has 15 residues. The CDR3 DNA reads TGCGCCAGCAGCCAAGATTGGGGATCTAACTATGGCTACACCTTC. Protein sequence: CASSQDWGSNYGYTF.

This clonotype was counted a few times. The chain carries TRBV7-9 and TRBJ2-5; unclear D gene. The CDR3 runs 13 residues. Between the trimmed V and J ends, which lost 4 bases and 6 bases, there was a span of 12 bases. From germline, CDR1 is SEHNR and CDR2 FQNEAQ (reference sequence). The CDR3 DNA sequence: TGTGCCAGCAGCTCCCCGGGCCCTCAGACCCAGTACTTC. It yields the protein CASSSPGPQTQYF.

The chain recombines TRBV20-1 with TRBJ2-3; 7 bases line up with TRBD1. V lost 2 bases to trimming and J lost 2 bases; unmatched junction nucleotides: 10. This CDR3 is 16 amino acids long. Germline V gene data show CDR1 as DFQATT and CDR2 as SNEGSKA (reference sequence). CDR3 region: CSARSWDSSLTDTQYF. The DNA for the CDR3 is TGCAGTGCTAGATCTTGGGACAGCTCCCTCACAGATACGCAGTATTTT.

This clonotype was seen only once. The V call is TRBV6-2 or TRBV6-3, the J call TRBJ2-7; the match to TRBD2 covers 10 bases. V shed 6 bases, J shed 4 bases, and the junction held 6 bases outside the gene matches. The CDR3 totals 14 residues. Germline CDR1 MNHEY, CDR2 SVGEGT. The CDR3: CASSPGLAKYEQYF. CDR3 nucleotides: TGTGCCAGCAGCCCGGGACTAGCGAAATACGAGCAGTACTTC.

This clonotype was detected a few times. This sequence joins TRBV4-3 and TRBJ2-1, with D unresolved. The CDR3 runs 16 residues. V shed 0 bases and J shed 9 bases, with 18 bases lying between them. Per germline, CDR1 LGHNA and CDR2 YSLEER. The CDR3 spells CASSQEVATLVGEQFF. CDR3 DNA: TGCGCCAGCAGCCAAGAGGTTGCTACCCTGGTCGGTGAGCAGTTCTTC.

There are a few counts of this clonotype. The J gene is TRBJ2-3, the V gene TRBV4-2; TRBD2 matches at 9 bases. The J segment lost 4 bases and the V segment lost 2 bases, leaving 4 bases of the junction unmatched. Germline loops: CDR1 LGHNA, CDR2 YNFKEQ. This CDR3 region has 15 residues. The CDR3 sequence: CASSQPGLAADTQYF. CDR3 nucleotide sequence: TGTGCCAGCAGCCAACCGGGACTAGCTGCAGATACGCAGTATTTT.

In its sample, this clonotype was seen a few times. The rearrangement uses TRBV12-3 or TRBV12-4 and TRBJ1-1, with TRBD1 identical over 9 bases. Trimming at V came to 6 bases and at J to 5 bases, leaving 4 bases not matched to a gene. This CDR3 spans 13 amino acids. The CDR3: CASRGGQGTEAFF. The CDR3 DNA is TGTGCCAGCAGGGGTGGACAGGGGACTGAAGCTTTCTTT.

The genes are TRBV4-1 and TRBJ1-1, with D unresolved. The CDR3 is made up of 14 amino acids. Per the germline V gene, CDR1 is MGHRA and CDR2 is YSYEKL. V lost 3 bases and J 4 bases, leaving 12 bases between the germline ends. The CDR3 nucleotides are TGCGCCAGCAGCCACGGAGGACGGGGCACTGAAGCTTTCTTT. Amino acid sequence: CASSHGGRGTEAFF.

The chain uses TRBV7-3 and TRBJ2-2; no definite D call. CDR1 and CDR2 from the germline V gene are SGHTA and FQGTGA. There are 15 residues in the CDR3. V shed 5 bases and J shed 6 bases, with 16 bases lying between them. The CDR3 reads CASSPTPSRPGELFF. The CDR3 nucleotides are TGTGCCAGCAGCCCCACCCCTTCGAGACCCGGGGAGCTGTTTTTT.

The sample holds a few counts of this clonotype. The gene calls are TRBV14 and TRBJ2-7, with D hard to call. V was trimmed by 7 bases and J by 2 bases, leaving 3 bases between them. Germline V gives CDR1 SGHDN, CDR2 FVKESK. This CDR3 has 10 amino acids. Here the CDR3 DNA reads TGTGCCAGCATCCCCTACGAGCAGTACTTC. This sequence encodes CASIPYEQYF.

The J gene is TRBJ2-5, the V gene TRBV6-2 or TRBV6-3; a possible D gene is TRBD1 (6 bases). The CDR3 has 16 residues. Germline assignment: CDR1 MNHEY and CDR2 SVGEGT. V was cut by 1 base and J by 3 bases, with 15 bases left in between. In DNA form, the CDR3 reads TGTGCCAGCAGTTACTTGGCAGGGGCGTTTGAAGAGACCCAGTACTTC. Its translation is CASSYLAGAFEETQYF.

CDR3 sequence (DNA): TGTGCCAGCGGGCGGGGGGGGTCCTACAATGAGCAGTTCTTC. This translates into CASGRGGSYNEQFF. This chain links TRBV9 with TRBJ2-1; TRBD2 matches 9 bases. V shed 7 bases, J shed 1 base, and the junction held 3 bases outside the gene matches. Per the germline V gene, CDR1 is SGDLS and CDR2 is YYNGEE. The CDR3 spans 14 residues.

This chain joins TRBV5-4 and TRBJ2-2, with 12 bases lining up with TRBD2. J gave up 3 bases and V 0 bases, and 3 bases lay outside the gene matches. The CDR3 has 17 residues. Germline CDR1 SGHNT, CDR2 YYREEE (reference sequence). The CDR3 spells CASSLGLAGADTGELFF. The CDR3 DNA is TGTGCCAGCAGCTTGGGACTAGCGGGAGCGGACACCGGGGAGCTGTTTTTT.